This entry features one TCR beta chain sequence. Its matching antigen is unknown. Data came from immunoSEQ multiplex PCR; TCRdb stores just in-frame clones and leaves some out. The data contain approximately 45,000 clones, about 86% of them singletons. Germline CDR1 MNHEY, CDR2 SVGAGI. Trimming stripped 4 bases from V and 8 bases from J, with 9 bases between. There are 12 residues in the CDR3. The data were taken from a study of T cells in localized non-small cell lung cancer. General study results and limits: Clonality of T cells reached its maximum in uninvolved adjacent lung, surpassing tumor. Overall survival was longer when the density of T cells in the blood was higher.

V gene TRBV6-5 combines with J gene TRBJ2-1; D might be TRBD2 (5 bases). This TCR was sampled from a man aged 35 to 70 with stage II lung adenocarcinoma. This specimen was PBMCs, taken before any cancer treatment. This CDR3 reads CASSSGEHEQFF. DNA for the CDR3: TGTGCCAGCAGTTCCGGGGAACATGAGCAGTTCTTC.